Listed here are 9 T cell receptor beta chains from one sample, sequenced in a study of blood T cells in healthy people across ages. Using a J-beta primer mix together with a sample-barcoded 5' primer, a second PCR was run for roughly 7 to 12 cycles. TCRdb recomputed calls from the 5' RACE reads with MiXCR, one row per CDR3 protein. The sample consists of approximately 810,000 distinct CDR3 sequences, 35% to 40% of them appearing once. Source material: blood. Receptors originate from a young man in good health.

The chain has TRBV7-9 and TRBJ2-5, with 8 nucleotides matching TRBD1. The CDR3 length is 14 residues. The V segment lost 2 bases and the J segment 4 bases; nucleotides outside the gene matches: 3. Looked up from germline, CDR1 is SEHNR and CDR2 is FQNEAQ (reference sequence). CDR3 protein: CASSLPGGPETQYF. DNA of the CDR3: TGTGCCAGCAGCTTACCAGGGGGCCCAGAGACCCAGTACTTC.

This clonotype has more than one count but fewer than ten. The chain is built from TRBV7-2 and TRBJ1-1; D is undetermined. V lost 1 base and J 4 bases, leaving 10 bases between the germline ends. The CDR3 spans 14 residues. The V gene's germline CDR1 is SGHTA and CDR2 FQGNSA. This chain's CDR3 is CASSLDGPSTEAFF. The DNA for the CDR3 is TGTGCCAGCAGCTTAGACGGGCCGAGCACTGAAGCTTTCTTT.

The V call is TRBV12-3 or TRBV12-4, the J call TRBJ2-5, with D perhaps TRBD1 (5 bases). The V end lost 6 bases, the J end lost 2 bases, and 10 bases lay between the germline ends. This CDR3 has 13 residues. The chain's CDR3 is CASSPTEQETQYF. In DNA form, the CDR3 reads TGTGCCAGCAGCCCGACAGAACAAGAGACCCAGTACTTC.

This chain joins TRBV6-2 or TRBV6-3 and TRBJ2-1; D is perhaps TRBD1 (6 bases). Germline lookup yields CDR1 MNHEY and CDR2 SVGEGT. V was cut by 1 base and J by 2 bases, with 15 bases left in between. This CDR3 contains 17 residues. CDR3 in amino acids: CASSYFPRTDPYNEQFF. The CDR3 DNA follows: TGTGCCAGCAGTTACTTTCCGAGGACAGACCCCTACAATGAGCAGTTCTTC.

This clonotype has at least ten counts. J is TRBJ2-3 and V is TRBV4-2, with TRBD1 matching over 7 bases. The germline V gene encodes CDR1 LGHNA and CDR2 YNFKEQ. Losses at the gene ends were 1 base for V and 9 bases for J; bases not matched to a gene: 16. The CDR3 totals 17 residues. CDR3 bases: TGTGCCAGCAGCCAAGCGGTACTGGCCACCCCAGGGGGAACGCAGTATTTT. Translated: CASSQAVLATPGGTQYF.

A few counts support this clonotype. The V and J genes are TRBV2 and TRBJ2-7; D gene unclear. The J call is doubtful: the DNA matches TRBJ2-5 better. The germline V gene has CDR1 SNHLY and CDR2 FYNNEI. This CDR3 is 12 amino acids long. DNA of the CDR3: TGTGCCAGCAGTGTTGGGGAAAAGACCCAGTACTTC. Translated, it gives CASSVGEKTQYF.

In the case of this clonotype: A junction end diverges from the germline sequence, so it may reflect a read error. This sequence joins TRBV30 and TRBJ2-3, with D maybe TRBD2 (5 bases). Per the germline V gene, CDR1 is GTSNPN and CDR2 is SVGIG (reference sequence). This CDR3 region has 11 residues. This chain's CDR3 is CAGSVGDTQYF. CDR3 nucleotide sequence: TGTGCCGGGAGTGTTGGAGATACGCAGTATTTT.

The V gene is TRBV29-1, the J gene TRBJ2-3; D is perhaps TRBD1 or TRBD2 (6 bases each). The ends were cut back, 0 bases at V and 4 bases at J, with 17 bases in the middle. CDR1 and CDR2 (germline): SQVTM, ANQGSEA. The CDR3 length is 16 residues. CDR3 DNA: TGCAGCGTTGAAGATTGGGGGGCCGGTTCCTCAGATACGCAGTATTTT. Translating it yields CSVEDWGAGSSDTQYF.

This clonotype was recorded only once. V and J are TRBV27 and TRBJ1-1; no reliable D call. CDR1 MNHEY and CDR2 SMNVEV come from the germline V gene (reference sequence). This CDR3 is built from 13 residues. Between the trimmed V and J ends, which lost 5 bases and 7 bases, there was a span of 14 bases. The CDR3 region has the DNA TGTGCCAGCAGTGTAGTGGGCGCGCATGAAGCTTTCTTT. This translates into CASSVVGAHEAFF.